The sequence of this T cell receptor beta chain was determined in a study of beta chain features in type 1 diabetes. Turning to the study itself: Patients and healthy donors were similar in age, gender and cell yields.

CDR1 is SGHRS, CDR2 YFSETQ, per germline. V lost 2 bases and J lost 4; bases outside the gene matches: 7. The CDR3 sequence is 15 residues long. What was sequenced were expressed TCRB transcripts, since all of the isolated RNA had been reverse transcribed. About 3.6 million reads were obtained on average from naive, central memory and regulatory T cell samples. This table comes from immunoSEQ multiplex PCR, and its TCRdb copy is limited to in-frame clones, with some not included. The data contain roughly 40,000 clones, 64% of them singletons. Isolation of CD4+ naive, central memory, regulatory and stem cell-like memory cells was achieved by sorting via CD45RO/CCR7/CD25/CD127/CD95/CD27.

This clonotype was sampled from a young woman in good health. The sample consisted of Tregs from blood. This chain joins TRBV5-1 and TRBJ2-7, with 9 bases identical to TRBD2. CDR3 residues: CASSLGLAGWYEQYF. CDR3 nucleotide sequence: TGCGCCAGCAGCTTAGGGCTAGCGGGATGGTACGAGCAGTACTTC.